The 2 T cell receptor beta chains reported below all come from one sample, sequenced in a study of blood T cell repertoires in COVID-19. Data came from immunoSEQ multiplex PCR; TCRdb stores just in-frame clones and leaves some out. The data hold under 250,000 clones, with around 88% observed a single time. Material: peripheral blood. The origin of the receptors is a young woman with COVID-19, enrolled during active disease.

The chain combines TRBV9 with TRBJ1-1; a weak D match, TRBD1 (5 bases). The CDR3 has 15 residues. CDR1 SGDLS and CDR2 YYNGEE come from the germline V gene. V lost 0 bases to trimming and J lost 2 bases, with 11 bases between them. CDR3 in amino acids: CASSVGWGGNTEAFF. The CDR3 region has the DNA TGTGCCAGCAGCGTAGGTTGGGGGGGAAACACTGAAGCTTTCTTT.

The chain combines TRBV9 with TRBJ1-5, with 11 bases identical to TRBD1. Trimming took 0 bases from V and 6 from J; bases not matched to a gene: 5. Per germline, CDR1 SGDLS and CDR2 YYNGEE. The CDR3 covers 16 residues. CDR3 nucleotide sequence: TGTGCCAGCAGCGTAGGGGGGACAGGGGGACCTCAGCCCCAGCATTTT. This encodes CASSVGGTGGPQPQHF.